A selection of T cell receptor beta chains follows, all from one sample in a study of T cells in Graves' hyperthyroidism and ophthalmopathy. TCRdb ran MiXCR on the multiplex PCR reads and lists one entry per CDR3 protein. The table shows approximately 400,000 distinct CDR3 sequences, with roughly 25% occurring only once. Sequences were obtained from blood. The receptors were sampled from a man aged 50 to 60 with Graves' hyperthyroidism. Each CDR3 is given with its conserved first and last residue. The order of the fields is J gene, D gene, clone size, V gene, CDR3 protein, CDR3 DNA. D genes are given only for firm matches. The listing skips clone size in some rows; elsewhere it reads once, few, many or a size class.

TRBJ1-5	TRBD1	many	TRBV30	CAWTTGGQPQHF	TGTGCCTGGACTACAGGGGGTCAGCCCCAGCATTTT
TRBJ2-1	TRBD2	few	TRBV6-1	CASSAVAGVYNEQFF	TGTGCCAGCAGTGCGGTAGCGGGAGTCTACAATGAGCAGTTCTTC
TRBJ2-5	TRBD2	-	TRBV28	CASSSPQGLAGAETQYF	TGTGCCAGCAGTTCCCCCCAGGGACTAGCGGGAGCAGAGACCCAGTACTTC
TRBJ2-7	TRBD1	-	TRBV10-3	CAISESGQGHEQYF	TGTGCCATCAGTGAGTCGGGACAGGGACACGAGCAGTACTTC
TRBJ2-7	TRBD2	many	TRBV5-1	CASSESGSIGYEQYF	TGCGCCAGCAGCGAAAGCGGGAGTATTGGCTACGAGCAGTACTTC
TRBJ2-1	TRBD2	-	TRBV2	CASSDHLAGSRNEQFF	TGTGCCAGCAGTGACCATCTAGCGGGGAGCCGGAATGAGCAGTTCTTC
TRBJ2-1	TRBD2	-	TRBV6-1	CASSELAGPDLEQFF	TGTGCCAGCAGTGAACTAGCGGGACCCGATTTAGAGCAGTTCTTC
TRBJ2-7	-	-	TRBV5-1	CASSLSGPGGEQYF	TGCGCCAGCAGCTTATCGGGACCCGGGGGCGAGCAGTACTTC
TRBJ1-2	-	many	TRBV28	CASGSVGLYYGYTF	TGTGCCAGCGGGTCGGTCGGCCTTTACTATGGCTACACCTTC
TRBJ2-5	TRBD1	many	TRBV6-1	CASSEDRGKTQYF	TGTGCCAGCAGTGAGGACAGGGGAAAGACCCAGTACTTC
TRBJ1-2	TRBD1	few	TRBV28	CASSLVSGGRGYTF	TGTGCCAGCAGTTTAGTCTCAGGGGGTAGAGGCTACACCTTC
TRBJ2-2	-	few	TRBV5-5	CASSSPDELNTGELFF	TGTGCCAGCAGCTCCCCGGACGAACTGAACACCGGGGAGCTGTTTTTT
TRBJ2-1	TRBD2	many	TRBV12-3/TRBV12-4	CASSRAGTYNEQFF	TGTGCCAGCAGCAGAGCGGGAACCTACAATGAGCAGTTCTTC
TRBJ2-5	TRBD2	-	TRBV12-3/TRBV12-4	CASREVAGGLETQYF	TGTGCCAGCAGAGAGGTAGCGGGAGGACTAGAGACCCAGTACTTC
TRBJ2-1	TRBD2	-	TRBV7-3	CASSPQGSSGYEQFF	TGTGCCAGCAGCCCGCAGGGGTCTAGCGGGTATGAGCAGTTCTTC
TRBJ2-2	-	many	TRBV24-1	CATSDRDTNTGELFF	TGTGCCACCAGTGACAGGGACACTAACACCGGGGAGCTGTTTTTT
TRBJ2-1	-	-	TRBV5-1	CASTWARVNNEQFF	TGCGCCAGCACTTGGGCCAGGGTGAACAATGAGCAGTTCTTC
TRBJ2-7	TRBD1	few	TRBV7-9	CASSAQGARDEQYF	TGTGCCAGCAGCGCACAGGGGGCACGCGACGAGCAGTACTTC
TRBJ2-7	-	few	TRBV27	CASSLSPSLSYEQYF	TGTGCCAGCAGTTTATCTCCTTCTCTCTCCTACGAGCAGTACTTC
TRBJ2-1	-	few	TRBV5-1	CASSYDWSSYNEQFF	TGCGCCAGCAGCTATGACTGGAGCTCCTACAATGAGCAGTTCTTC
TRBJ2-3	-	few	TRBV6-1	CASSSSVGTQYF	TGTGCCAGCAGTTCTAGCGTCGGTACGCAGTATTTT
TRBJ2-1	TRBD2	few	TRBV11-3	CASSLPVSGTSSYNEQFF	TGTGCCAGCAGCTTACCCGTTAGCGGGACTAGCTCCTACAATGAGCAGTTCTTC
TRBJ2-2	TRBD1	-	TRBV12-3/TRBV12-4	CASSPRTGGTGELFF	TGTGCCAGCAGTCCGCGGACAGGGGGGACCGGGGAGCTGTTTTTT
TRBJ1-5	TRBD1	-	TRBV12-5	CASGVTGNQPQHF	TGTGCTAGTGGGGTGACAGGGAATCAGCCCCAGCATTTT
TRBJ2-7	TRBD1	-	TRBV6-5	CASSYGTTGILNEQYF	TGTGCCAGCAGTTACGGGACGACAGGGATCCTTAACGAGCAGTACTTC
TRBJ2-5	-	many	TRBV7-9	CASSLGSSEQETQYF	TGTGCCAGCAGCTTAGGCTCTAGCGAACAAGAGACCCAGTACTTC
TRBJ1-3	TRBD1	-	TRBV20-1	CSARGTAGNTIYF	TGCAGTGCTCGAGGGACAGCTGGAAACACCATATATTTT
TRBJ2-3	-	few	TRBV20-1	CSASPQAGDTQYF	TGCAGTGCTAGTCCGCAGGCGGGAGATACGCAGTATTTT
TRBJ2-1	TRBD2	few	TRBV20-1	CSAGTSGPPYNEQFF	TGCAGTGCTGGGACTAGCGGGCCCCCTTACAATGAGCAGTTCTTC
TRBJ1-4	-	-	TRBV5-1	CASSPTRGAEHEKLFF	TGCGCCAGCAGCCCAACTCGTGGGGCGGAACATGAAAAACTGTTTTTT
TRBJ2-7	-	-	TRBV9	CASSVGSTVDEQYF	TGTGCCAGCAGCGTAGGAAGTACAGTGGATGAGCAGTACTTC
TRBJ1-3	TRBD1	-	TRBV30	CAWRGQGEGNTIYF	TGTGCCTGGCGAGGACAGGGGGAAGGAAACACCATATATTTT
TRBJ2-5	-	few	TRBV18	CASSPRTAREETQYF	TGTGCCAGCTCACCCAGGACAGCGAGGGAAGAGACCCAGTACTTC
TRBJ1-2	-	-	TRBV6-5	CASSYSIQSLGYTF	TGTGCCAGCAGTTACTCGATACAGTCCCTTGGCTACACCTTC
TRBJ2-7	TRBD1	few	TRBV20-1	CSARAEDRVVGQYF	TGCAGTGCTAGAGCGGAGGACAGGGTGGTCGGGCAGTACTTC
TRBJ2-1	TRBD2	-	TRBV3-1	CASSQDLPQASGLANEQFF	TGTGCCAGCAGCCAAGATCTTCCTCAGGCTAGCGGGCTAGCAAATGAGCAGTTCTTC
TRBJ2-3	TRBD2	-	TRBV6-2/TRBV6-3	CASSYGPSGQVDTQYF	TGTGCCAGCAGTTACGGGCCTAGCGGGCAGGTGGATACGCAGTATTTT
TRBJ2-7	TRBD1	many	TRBV11-2	CASSLGGQDYEQYF	TGTGCCAGCAGCTTAGGCGGACAGGATTACGAGCAGTACTTC
TRBJ2-7	TRBD2	many	TRBV12-3/TRBV12-4	CASSPKGLAGSYEQYF	TGTGCCAGCAGTCCAAAGGGGCTAGCGGGGAGCTACGAGCAGTACTTC
TRBJ1-1	-	few	TRBV6-1	CASSPNRGGTEAFF	TGTGCCAGCAGTCCAAATAGGGGGGGCACTGAAGCTTTCTTT
TRBJ1-1	TRBD1	-	TRBV12-3/TRBV12-4	CASSLWDRPEAFF	TGTGCCAGCAGTTTGTGGGACAGACCTGAAGCTTTCTTT
TRBJ1-4	TRBD1	many	TRBV28	CASSRQGQEKLFF	TGTGCCAGCAGTCGACAGGGTCAGGAAAAACTGTTTTTT
TRBJ1-2	TRBD1	-	TRBV19	CASRGQGLDGYTF	TGTGCCAGTAGAGGACAGGGTTTGGATGGCTACACCTTC
TRBJ1-1	-	few	TRBV3-1	CASSQADMNTEAFF	TGTGCCAGCAGCCAAGCGGATATGAACACTGAAGCTTTCTTT
TRBJ2-1	-	-	TRBV30	CAWSVMGRTSSYNEQFF	TGTGCCTGGAGTGTAATGGGGCGGACAAGCTCCTACAATGAGCAGTTCTTC
TRBJ2-5	-	-	TRBV2	CASSAIKETQYF	TGTGCCAGCAGCGCAATAAAAGAGACCCAGTACTTC
TRBJ2-1	-	many	TRBV28	CASRPTGVNNEQFF	TGTGCCAGCAGACCCACGGGAGTAAACAATGAGCAGTTCTTC
TRBJ1-2	-	few	TRBV18	CASSPPSGAGYGYTF	TGTGCCAGCTCACCCCCCTCTGGGGCGGGCTATGGCTACACCTTC
TRBJ1-2	-	-	TRBV6-1	CASRRDLSSYGYTF	TGTGCCAGCAGACGGGACCTCTCAAGCTATGGCTACACCTTC
TRBJ2-3	-	-	TRBV30	CASSPSGSYTDTQYF	TGTGCCTCGAGTCCCTCGGGATCTTACACAGATACGCAGTATTTT
TRBJ2-7	-	-	TRBV4-1	CASSHERRDSYEQYF	TGCGCCAGCAGCCATGAGCGCAGGGACTCCTACGAGCAGTACTTC
TRBJ2-5	-	-	TRBV13	CASSQRLDRETQYF	TGTGCCAGCAGCCAGAGACTGGATCGAGAGACCCAGTACTTC
TRBJ2-1	TRBD2	many	TRBV30	CAWSVGLAGINEQFF	TGTGCCTGGAGTGTAGGGCTAGCGGGGATCAATGAGCAGTTCTTC
TRBJ2-1	TRBD2	few	TRBV5-1	CASSPGTSGRNNEQFF	TGCGCCAGCAGCCCCGGGACTAGCGGGAGGAATAATGAGCAGTTCTTC